The 31 T cell receptor beta chains presented below share a single source sample, sequenced in a study of technical replicates of blood from several donors. Clones were sequenced by immunoSEQ multiplex PCR, and TCRdb holds only the in-frame ones, with some missing. Of 40,000 to 60,000 clones in the sample, around 83% were seen once. The sequencing input was PBMCs. The receptors come from a human donor in good health. Some clones in this sample may be carry-over from other donors' samples.

This clone occurred once. V is TRBV9 and J is TRBJ1-3; a possible D gene is TRBD1 (5 bases). The CDR3 is made up of 14 amino acids. Germline V gene sequence: CDR1 SGDLS, CDR2 YYNGEE. The ends were cut back, 10 bases at V and 8 bases at J, with 22 bases in the middle. The CDR3: CASQPGTLLDTIYF. CDR3 sequence (DNA): TGTGCCTCTCAGCCGGGGACTTTGTTGGACACCATATATTTT. The variable domain in full, completed from reference TRBV9 and TRBJ1-3, reads DSGVTQTPKHLITATGQRVTLRCSPRSGDLSVYWYQQSLDQGLQFLIQYYNGEERAKGNILERFSAQQFPDLHSELNLSSLELGDSALYFCASQPGTLLDTIYFGEGSWLTVV.

The chain is built from TRBV18 and TRBJ1-1, with D possibly matching TRBD1 (5 bases). The V gene's germline CDR1 is KGHSH and CDR2 LQKENI. The ends were cut back, 3 bases at V and 5 bases at J, with 10 bases in the middle. This CDR3 is built from 13 residues. CDR3 in amino acids: CASSPRGGTEAFF. Here the CDR3 DNA reads TGTGCCAGCTCACCGCGGGGGGGGACTGAAGCTTTCTTT. Filled out from reference TRBV18 and TRBJ1-1, the complete variable domain reads NAGVMQNPRHLVRRRGQEARLRCSPMKGHSHVYWYRQLPEEGLKFMVYLQKENIIDESGMPKERFSAEFPKEGPSILRIQQVVRGDSAAYFCASSPRGGTEAFFGQGTRLTVV.

The chain couples TRBV11-3 to TRBJ2-4, with TRBD2 identical over 15 bases. Germline values: CDR1 SGHNT, CDR2 YENEEA. The CDR3 consists of 19 residues. The trim removed 0 bases at V and 8 bases at J, leaving 11 bases unmatched. The CDR3 DNA follows: TGTGCCAGCAGCTTAGATTCCTTTGGGACTAGCGGGAGGAGGGACATTCAGTACTTC. It encodes CASSLDSFGTSGRRDIQYF.

CDR3 residues: CASSLLGDAYGYTF. The CDR3 DNA reads as TGTGCCAGCAGCCTCCTGGGAGACGCCTATGGCTACACCTTC. V is TRBV14 and J is TRBJ1-2; D not resolved. This CDR3 is 14 amino acids long. Germline values: CDR1 SGHDN, CDR2 FVKESK. The V and J ends lost 4 bases and 4 bases respectively, with 13 bases between them. The whole variable domain, filled in from reference TRBV14 and TRBJ1-2, reads EAGVTQFPSHSVIEKGQTVTLRCDPISGHDNLYWYRRVMGKEIKFLLHFVKESKQDESGMPNNRFLAERTGGTYSTLKVQPAELEDSGVYFCASSLLGDAYGYTFGSGTRLTVV.

This chain connects TRBV2 to TRBJ1-1; D not resolved. Germline CDR1 and CDR2: SNHLY and FYNNEI. Trimming removed 6 bases at V and 0 bases at J, with 11 bases between. The length of the CDR3 is 14 residues. The DNA of the CDR3 is TGTGCCAGCAGACCCGGAGGAATGAACACTGAAGCTTTCTTT. Translation gives CASRPGGMNTEAFF.

This chain connects TRBV4-2 to TRBJ1-4; D may be TRBD1 (6 bases). Trimming took off 0 bases at V and 0 bases at J, with 8 bases between the two ends. From germline, CDR1 is LGHNA and CDR2 YNFKEQ. The CDR3 totals 16 residues. The CDR3 DNA reads TGTGCCAGCAGCCAAGAACCAGGGGCAACTAATGAAAAACTGTTTTTT. It codes for CASSQEPGATNEKLFF.

This clone was seen a single time. J is TRBJ1-2 and V is TRBV7-9; D unresolved. The CDR3 spans 16 residues. From germline, CDR1 is SEHNR and CDR2 FQNEAQ (reference sequence). V lost 1 base and J 0 bases, leaving 12 bases between the germline ends. CDR3 in amino acids: CASSLVSRNSNYGYTF. The CDR3 nucleotides are TGTGCCAGCAGCTTAGTATCTAGGAACTCTAACTATGGCTACACCTTC.

The chain couples TRBV6-5 to TRBJ1-4; weak D call: TRBD1 (5 bases). The V gene lost 2 bases and the J gene lost 3 bases, with 10 bases spanning the gap. The length of the CDR3 is 15 residues. The germline V gene encodes CDR1 MNHEY and CDR2 SVGAGI. For the CDR3, the DNA is TGTGCCAGCAGTTACCAGTCGGGGGCTAATGAAAAACTGTTTTTT. Translated, it gives CASSYQSGANEKLFF.

This sequence joins TRBV9 and TRBJ2-7, with 11 bases lining up with TRBD2. The CDR3 loop spans 14 amino acids. CDR1 and CDR2 from the germline V gene are SGDLS and YYNGEE. Losses at the gene ends were 3 bases for V and 3 bases for J; bases not matched to a gene: 2. CDR3 sequence reads: CASSGGTSGYEQYF. The CDR3, as DNA: TGTGCCAGCAGCGGGGGGACTAGCGGCTACGAGCAGTACTTC.

J is TRBJ2-5 and V is TRBV2; a weak D match, TRBD1 (5 bases). V dropped 4 bases and J dropped 7 bases, with 10 bases sitting between them. Germline V gene sequence: CDR1 SNHLY, CDR2 FYNNEI. The CDR3 spans 12 residues. The CDR3 nucleotides are TGTGCCAGCAGTGGTAGCAGGGCGACCCAGTACTTC. It specifies CASSGSRATQYF.

V is TRBV29-1 and J is TRBJ2-7; 9 bases are shared with TRBD1. This CDR3 is 13 amino acids long. Germline V gene data show CDR1 as SQVTM and CDR2 as ANQGSEA. With 7 bases clipped from V and 6 bases from J, the junction kept 10 bases outside the gene matches. The CDR3 reads CSASDRGEGEQYF. The CDR3 DNA is TGCAGCGCATCCGACAGGGGGGAGGGCGAGCAGTACTTC.

The rearrangement joins TRBV4-1 to TRBJ1-5; D is possibly TRBD1 (6 bases). The CDR3 totals 15 residues. Germline CDR1 is MGHRA and CDR2 is YSYEKL. With 3 bases removed from V and 5 bases from J, the gap between germline ends came to 14 bases. The CDR3 coding sequence is TGCGCCAGCAGCCAGGGGGCGGGAGCGGATCAGCCCCAGCATTTT. Protein: CASSQGAGADQPQHF.

This chain uses TRBV4-1 with TRBJ2-1; 7 bases match TRBD2. In germline, CDR1 is MGHRA, CDR2 YSYEKL. CDR3 length equals 12 residues. V shed 1 base and J 13 bases; nucleotides not matched to a gene: 4. This CDR3 reads CASSQAGLSQFF. CDR3 sequence (DNA): TGCGCCAGCAGCCAAGCGGGACTAAGCCAGTTCTTC.

J is TRBJ1-2 and V is TRBV5-1, with D uncertain. Germline CDR1 reads SGHRS; CDR2 reads YFSETQ. This CDR3 has 16 residues. Deletions cut 0 bases from V and 4 bases from J, with 16 bases between. DNA of the CDR3: TGCGCCAGCAGCTTGGCCCCGTCACAGCTTATCTATGGCTACACCTTC. Protein: CASSLAPSQLIYGYTF.

In nucleotides, the CDR3 is TGTGCCAGCAGCTTGGCCGGGACACAGAACACTGAAGCTTTCTTT. Amino acids: CASSLAGTQNTEAFF. The J gene is TRBJ1-1, the V gene TRBV7-9, with D possibly matching TRBD1 (6 bases). This CDR3 region has 15 residues. Trimming left V 3 bases short and J 1 base short, with 12 bases between. Per the germline V gene, CDR1 is SEHNR and CDR2 is FQNEAQ (reference sequence).

This rearrangement joins TRBV5-4 to TRBJ1-2; D gene ambiguous. CDR3 size: 17 residues. Germline V gene sequence: CDR1 SGHNT, CDR2 YYREEE (reference sequence). V was trimmed by 0 bases and J by 4 bases, leaving 19 bases between them. CDR3 protein: CASSLETGRYGSYGYTF. Here the CDR3 DNA reads TGTGCCAGCAGCTTGGAAACGGGTCGGTATGGGAGCTATGGCTACACCTTC.

V is TRBV5-4 and J is TRBJ2-1; 8 nucleotides match TRBD2. Germline CDR1 is SGHNT and CDR2 is YYREEE (reference sequence). V was pared by 0 bases and J by 10 bases, with 12 bases of the junction left unmatched. This CDR3 region has 16 residues. This CDR3 reads CASSLVWTSTAREQFF. CDR3 in DNA: TGTGCCAGCAGCTTGGTTTGGACTAGCACCGCGAGAGAGCAGTTCTTC.

The chain is built from TRBV15 and TRBJ1-5, with 12 positions matching TRBD1. Germline V gives CDR1 LNHNV, CDR2 YYDKDF (reference sequence). The J segment lost 6 bases and the V segment lost 4 bases, leaving 7 bases of the junction unmatched. The CDR3 totals 16 residues. This CDR3 is CATSKGTGGFSQPQHF. The CDR3 DNA reads TGTGCCACCAGCAAAGGGACAGGGGGCTTTAGTCAGCCCCAGCATTTT.

The chain links TRBV6-1 to TRBJ1-2; TRBD1 matches 10 bases. The CDR3 contains 15 residues. Germline loops: CDR1 MNHNS, CDR2 SASEGT. The J segment lost 4 bases and the V segment lost 4 bases, leaving 6 bases of the junction unmatched. The CDR3 DNA reads TGTGCCAGCAGTGCGGGACAGGGGTTCGGCTATGGCTACACCTTC. Translating it yields CASSAGQGFGYGYTF.

The J gene is TRBJ1-3, the V gene TRBV5-6; 9 nucleotides agree with TRBD1. This CDR3 is built from 14 residues. The junction had 2 bases not matched to a gene; V was cut back by 0 bases and J by 7 bases. Per germline, CDR1 SGHDT and CDR2 YYEEEE. CDR3 sequence reads: CASSLEGTGNTIYF. In DNA form, the CDR3 reads TGTGCCAGCAGCTTGGAGGGGACAGGGAACACCATATATTTT.

The rearrangement joins TRBV9 to TRBJ1-3; D is undetermined. This CDR3 comprises 16 residues. Germline V lookup: CDR1 SGDLS, CDR2 YYNGEE. V gave up 3 bases and J gave up 0 bases, with 13 bases separating them. The CDR3 DNA is TGTGCCAGCAGCGCCGCCGGGAGATCCTCTGGAAACACCATATATTTT. It translates to CASSAAGRSSGNTIYF.

The V call is TRBV4-3, the J call TRBJ1-6; D possibly corresponds to TRBD1 (5 bases). Between the trimmed V and J ends, which lost 3 bases and 5 bases, there was a span of 17 bases. Germline V lookup: CDR1 LGHNA, CDR2 YSLEER. CDR3 length: 17 amino acids. The CDR3 loop is CASSHPIGTLNNSPLHF. CDR3 bases: TGCGCCAGCAGCCACCCGATCGGGACTCTAAATAATTCACCCCTCCACTTT.

This clone was recorded only once. V usage is TRBV11-2 and J usage is TRBJ2-3; 8 bases match TRBD2. From germline, CDR1 is SGHAT and CDR2 FQNNGV. With 3 bases clipped from V and 3 bases from J, the junction kept 5 bases outside the gene matches. CDR3 length equals 15 residues. The DNA for the CDR3 is TGTGCCAGCAGCTTCAGCGGGAGTTATACAGATACGCAGTATTTT. Translated: CASSFSGSYTDTQYF.

The chain recombines TRBV11-2 with TRBJ2-1; D remains unclear. Trimming took 0 bases from V and 8 from J, leaving 8 bases between them. Per the germline V gene, CDR1 is SGHAT and CDR2 is FQNNGV. This CDR3 spans 13 amino acids. The chain's CDR3 is CASSLDLTYEQFF. Written as DNA, the CDR3 is TGTGCCAGCAGCTTAGATTTGACTTATGAGCAGTTCTTC.

This rearrangement joins TRBV5-4 to TRBJ2-3, with D tentatively TRBD1 (5 bases). CDR3 length equals 16 residues. CDR1 is SGHNT, CDR2 YYREEE, per germline (reference sequence). The V end lost 4 bases, the J end lost 4 bases, and 19 bases lay between the germline ends. CDR3 residues: CASSPQQQGRADTQYF. CDR3 DNA: TGTGCCAGCAGCCCCCAGCAGCAGGGTAGGGCAGATACGCAGTATTTT.

The chain uses TRBV6-1 and TRBJ1-6; D unresolved. CDR1 MNHNS and CDR2 SASEGT come from the germline V gene. Trimming shortened V by 3 bases and J by 10 bases, and 4 bases separated the two germline ends. The CDR3 contains 11 residues. CDR3 residues: CASSDPSPLHF. The CDR3 DNA reads as TGTGCCAGCAGTGACCCATCACCCCTCCACTTT.

CDR3 sequence: CASSLALASGGYEQFF. CDR3 nucleotide sequence: TGTGCCAGCAGCTTAGCGTTGGCTAGCGGGGGTTATGAGCAGTTCTTC. This sequence joins TRBV7-2 and TRBJ2-1; TRBD2 aligns across 10 bases. This CDR3 spans 16 amino acids. Trimming cost V 0 bases and J 8 bases; bases outside gene matches: 7. The germline gives CDR1 SGHTA, CDR2 FQGNSA. Combining the CDR3 with reference TRBV7-2 and TRBJ2-1 gives the whole variable domain GAGVSQSPSNKVTEKGKDVELRCDPISGHTALYWYRQSLGQGLEFLIYFQGNSAPDKSGLPSDRFSAERTGGSVSTLTIQRTQQEDSAVYLCASSLALASGGYEQFFGPGTRLTVL.

The chain links TRBV5-6 to TRBJ2-7; 7 nucleotides line up with TRBD1. From germline, CDR1 is SGHDT and CDR2 YYEEEE. The CDR3 totals 14 residues. V was clipped by 4 bases and J by 3 bases; unmatched bases: 7. The CDR3 DNA is TGTGCCAGCAGCCTAAGACAGGGTGTCTACGAGCAGTACTTC. This translates into CASSLRQGVYEQYF.

As regards this clone: Other DNA sequences in this specimen translate into the identical CDR3. This sequence joins TRBV6-1 and TRBJ1-2; D might be TRBD1 (6 bases). Germline values: CDR1 MNHNS, CDR2 SASEGT. V lost 7 bases, J lost 4 bases, and 13 bases lay in between. The CDR3 is made up of 13 amino acids. CDR3 region: CASIPTGTYGYTF. In DNA, the CDR3 is TGTGCCAGCATTCCTACAGGGACCTATGGCTACACCTTC.

The rearrangement uses TRBV27 and TRBJ1-2; perhaps TRBD1 as D (5 bases). This CDR3 region has 14 residues. Germline lookup yields CDR1 MNHEY and CDR2 SMNVEV (reference sequence). With 5 bases removed from V and 6 bases from J, the gap between germline ends came to 16 bases. CDR3 nucleotide sequence: TGTGCCAGCAGTCCCCAGGGTATCTCCAATGGCTACACCTTC. Protein sequence: CASSPQGISNGYTF.

The rearrangement uses TRBV2 and TRBJ1-6; 8 positions match TRBD1. There are 15 residues in the CDR3. CDR1 is SNHLY, CDR2 FYNNEI, per germline. V lost 5 bases to trimming and J lost 6 bases; unmatched junction nucleotides: 6. DNA for the CDR3: TGTGCCAGCAGTACGACGGACAGGGTTAATTCACCCCTCCACTTT. It specifies CASSTTDRVNSPLHF.